Here is one TCR beta chain with its context. Its antigen is still unknown. The input lacks base qualities; no much larger clone sits a single base away. The data stem from a study of CD8+CD57+ T cells in acquired aplastic anemia (dated by TCRdb to 2016 to 2018). General notes on the study: A mean of about 3.2 ug of DNA, ranging from roughly 0.19 to 27.4 ug, was extracted from sorted CD4+ and CD8+ cells. A CD8+CD57+ expansion meant a frequency higher than the mean frequency seen in healthy subjects.

The germline V end is reduced by 6 bases and the J end by 0 bases; junction bases left unmatched: 15. The CDR3 sequence holds 19 residues, the cysteine and phenylalanine included. Only the CDR3 DNA stays, 57 bases, in frame from base 1. CDR1 and CDR2 (SNHLY, FYNNEI) derive from the germline V gene. Patients chosen for sequencing had shown expansion of CD8+CD57+ cells by flow cytometry. Every patient had severe acquired aplastic anemia, diagnosed using the International Study of Aplastic Anemia and Agranulocytosis and Camitta criteria. At the time blood was sampled, none of the patients had received any therapy. The study deep-sequenced TCR repertoires of sorted CD4+ and CD8+ blood T cells from severe aplastic anemia patients and healthy subjects. Patients were enrolled in the USA under clinicaltrials.gov protocols 00001620, 01623167, 00001397, 00071045, 00081523 and 00961064. Ficoll-Paque density gradient centrifugation was used to isolate peripheral blood mononuclear cells. Before DNA extraction, CD4+ and CD8+ T cells were sorted by FACS or by magnetic beads.

Genomic DNA was used as template for profiling of TCR beta VDJ combinations and CDR3 sequences. TCR repertoire sequencing was run on an Illumina HiSeq 2000. In the source study's methods: Repertoires were assessed using TRBV/TRBJ rearrangement plots, CDR3 size and DJ length profiles, and Simpson's diversity index. The most abundant DNA sequence in the deep sequencing data was taken as the immunodominant clone. CDR3 amino acid sequences were checked for sharing between subjects and were compared against published repertoires and the VDJdb database. The raw public data were reprocessed by TCRdb itself: fastp quality trimming at Q25, MiXCR clonotype calling, in-frame beta chains only. Rows with a matching CDR3 protein are joined into one entry that keeps the most common DNA and genes. These V and J calls derive from TCRdb rather than the authors' analysis. Within this sample are 170,000 or so distinct CDR3 sequences, with 63% of them counted one time only. The ten biggest clones cover roughly 43% of the sample.

Broader findings and caveats from the paper: Roughly 29 CD8+ CDR3 sequences were found to be shared between patients and controls, but these sequences appeared to be highly expressed in patients and within the immunodominant clones of the patients. Patients and healthy controls showed no significant difference in CD8+ Simpson's diversity (P=0.060).

The sample consisted of sorted CD4+, CD8+, or CD8+CD57+ T cells (not recorded which) from PBMCs. This chain is built from TRBV2 and TRBJ2-2; a stretch of 8 junction bases matches TRBD1. This TCR came from a human donor with aplastic anemia. The CDR3 has the sequence CASSSPRWAGGANTGELFF. The nucleotide sequence is given as TGTGCCAGCAGCTCACCCCGGTGGGCAGGGGGCGCGAACACCGGGGAGCTGTTTTTT.